This T cell receptor (beta chain) was identified during a study of OX40 agonist ivuxolimab in advanced cancers. Study details: Partial responses were achieved by three patients, of whom one had hepatocellular carcinoma and two had cutaneous melanoma. Study outcomes and limitations: People who partly responded at 0.1-3.0 mg/kg had some of the least clonal expansion seen. It was not determined which antigens were specifically recognized by the peripheral T cells that had undergone clonal expansion. The study observed clonal expansion of CD4+ and CD8+ blood T cells by week 6 at 0.1 to 3.0 mg/kg.

This CDR3 contains 14 residues. Germline V gene lookup returns CDR1 SNHLY and CDR2 FYNNEI. Trimming at V came to 4 bases and at J to 6 bases, leaving 8 bases not matched to a gene. Only in-frame clones appear in the TCRdb table, and some are missing; sequencing was by immunoSEQ multiplex PCR. The sample lists roughly 59,000 clones; roughly four fifths were seen once. Worth noting for this clone: Antigen unknown.

This clonotype originated in an adult with an advanced solid tumor such as melanoma, head and neck, liver or kidney cancer. This chain joins TRBV2 and TRBJ1-1; 7 bases are shared with TRBD1. Sequenced material: CD4+ or CD8+ T cells sorted from blood, taken in a trial of the OX40 agonist ivuxolimab. The CDR3 is CASSGQDRSSEAFF. DNA for the CDR3: TGTGCCAGCAGTGGCCAGGACAGGAGCTCTGAAGCTTTCTTT.